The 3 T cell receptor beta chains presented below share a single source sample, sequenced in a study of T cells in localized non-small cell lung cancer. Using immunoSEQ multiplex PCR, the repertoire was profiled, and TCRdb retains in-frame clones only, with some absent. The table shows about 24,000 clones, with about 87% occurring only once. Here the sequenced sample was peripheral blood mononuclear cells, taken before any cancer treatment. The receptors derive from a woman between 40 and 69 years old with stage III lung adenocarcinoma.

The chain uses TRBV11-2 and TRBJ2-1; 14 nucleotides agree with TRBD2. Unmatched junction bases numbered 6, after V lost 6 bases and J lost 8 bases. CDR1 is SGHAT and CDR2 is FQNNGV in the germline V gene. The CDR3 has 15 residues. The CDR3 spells CASSLGTSGGDEQFF. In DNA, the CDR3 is TGTGCCAGCAGTTTGGGGACTAGCGGGGGCGATGAGCAGTTCTTC.

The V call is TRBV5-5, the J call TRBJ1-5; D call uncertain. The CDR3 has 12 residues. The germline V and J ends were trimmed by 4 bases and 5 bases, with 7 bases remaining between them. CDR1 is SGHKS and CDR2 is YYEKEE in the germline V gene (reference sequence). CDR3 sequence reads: CASSLIDQPQHF. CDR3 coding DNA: TGTGCCAGCAGCCTGATAGATCAGCCCCAGCATTTT.

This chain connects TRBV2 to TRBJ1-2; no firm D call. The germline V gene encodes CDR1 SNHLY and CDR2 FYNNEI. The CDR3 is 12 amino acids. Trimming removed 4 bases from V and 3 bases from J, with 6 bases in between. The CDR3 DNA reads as TGTGCCAGCAGTGCGCAAGACTATGGCTACACCTTC. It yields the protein CASSAQDYGYTF.